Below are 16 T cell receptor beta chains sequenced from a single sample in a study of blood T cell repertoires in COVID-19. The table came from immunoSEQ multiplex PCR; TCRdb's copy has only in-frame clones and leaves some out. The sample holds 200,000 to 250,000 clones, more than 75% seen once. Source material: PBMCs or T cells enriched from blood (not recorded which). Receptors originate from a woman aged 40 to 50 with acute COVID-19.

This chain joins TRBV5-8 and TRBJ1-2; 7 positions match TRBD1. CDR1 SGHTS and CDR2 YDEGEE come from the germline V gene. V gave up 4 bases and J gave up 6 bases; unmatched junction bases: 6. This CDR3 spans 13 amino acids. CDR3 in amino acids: CASSLFTGDGYTF. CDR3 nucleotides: TGTGCCAGCAGCCTCTTTACAGGGGATGGCTACACCTTC.

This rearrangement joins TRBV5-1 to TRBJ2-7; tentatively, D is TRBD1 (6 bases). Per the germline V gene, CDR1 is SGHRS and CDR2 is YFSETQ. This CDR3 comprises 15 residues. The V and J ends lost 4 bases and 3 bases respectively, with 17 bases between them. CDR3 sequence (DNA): TGCGCCAGCAGCCCCGAAGGAGGCAGGGGCTACGAGCAGTACTTC. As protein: CASSPEGGRGYEQYF.

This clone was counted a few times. The CDR3 region is CASSVQGRAPEQYF. The CDR3, as DNA: TGTGCCAGCAGTGTCCAGGGCAGGGCCCCCGAGCAGTACTTC. V usage is TRBV2 and J usage is TRBJ2-7; possible D gene TRBD1, 5 bases. The CDR3 consists of 14 residues. Germline-derived CDR1 and CDR2 are SNHLY and FYNNEI. V lost 4 bases and J 6 bases, leaving 16 bases between the germline ends.

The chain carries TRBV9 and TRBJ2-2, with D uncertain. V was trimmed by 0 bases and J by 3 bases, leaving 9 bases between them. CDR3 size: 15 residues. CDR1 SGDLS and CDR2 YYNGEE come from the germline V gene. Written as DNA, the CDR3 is TGTGCCAGCAGCGTAGGTAACACCTACACCGGGGAGCTGTTTTTT. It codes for CASSVGNTYTGELFF.

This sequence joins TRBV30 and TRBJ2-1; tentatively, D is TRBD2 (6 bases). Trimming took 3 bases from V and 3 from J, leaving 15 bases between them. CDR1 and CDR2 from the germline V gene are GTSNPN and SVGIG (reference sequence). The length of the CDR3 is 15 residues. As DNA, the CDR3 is TGTGCCTGGAGAGGCCAGGGCGGGGTCTACAATGAGCAGTTCTTC. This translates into CAWRGQGGVYNEQFF.

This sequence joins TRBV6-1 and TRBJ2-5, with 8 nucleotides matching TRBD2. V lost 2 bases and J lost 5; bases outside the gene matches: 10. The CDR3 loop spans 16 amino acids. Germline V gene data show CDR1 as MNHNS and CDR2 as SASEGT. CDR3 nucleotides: TGTGCCAGCAGTGAAAGGCTAGCGGGCACAACGGAGACCCAGTACTTC. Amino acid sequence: CASSERLAGTTETQYF.

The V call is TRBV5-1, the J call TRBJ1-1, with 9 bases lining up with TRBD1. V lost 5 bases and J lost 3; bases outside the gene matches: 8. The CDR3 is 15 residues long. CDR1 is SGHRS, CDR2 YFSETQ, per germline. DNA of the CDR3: TGCGCCAGCAGACCAGGGACAGGGAGGCACACTGAAGCTTTCTTT. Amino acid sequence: CASRPGTGRHTEAFF.

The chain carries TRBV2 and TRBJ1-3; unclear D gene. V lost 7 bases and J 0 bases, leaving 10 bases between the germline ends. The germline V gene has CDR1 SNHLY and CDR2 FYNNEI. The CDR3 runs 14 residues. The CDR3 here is CASTSAVSGNTIYF. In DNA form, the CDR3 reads TGTGCCAGCACCTCGGCGGTCTCTGGAAACACCATATATTTT. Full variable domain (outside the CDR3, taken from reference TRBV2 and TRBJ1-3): EPEVTQTPSHQVTQMGQEVILRCVPISNHLYFYWYRQILGQKVEFLVSFYNNEISEKSEIFDDQFSVERPDGSNFTLKIRSTKLEDSAMYFCASTSAVSGNTIYFGEGSWLTVV.

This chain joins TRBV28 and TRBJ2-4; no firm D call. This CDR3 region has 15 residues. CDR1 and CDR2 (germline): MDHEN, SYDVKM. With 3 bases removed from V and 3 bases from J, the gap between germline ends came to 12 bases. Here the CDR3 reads CASSFTELVKNIQYF. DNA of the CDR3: TGTGCCAGCAGTTTCACCGAGCTAGTCAAAAACATTCAGTACTTC.

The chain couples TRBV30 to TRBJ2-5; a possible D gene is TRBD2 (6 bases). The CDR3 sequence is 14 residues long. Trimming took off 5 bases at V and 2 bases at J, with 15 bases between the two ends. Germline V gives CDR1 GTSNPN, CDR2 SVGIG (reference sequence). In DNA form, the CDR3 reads TGTGCCTGGGGCTTCTTTGGGGGGCAAGAGACCCAGTACTTC. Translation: CAWGFFGGQETQYF.

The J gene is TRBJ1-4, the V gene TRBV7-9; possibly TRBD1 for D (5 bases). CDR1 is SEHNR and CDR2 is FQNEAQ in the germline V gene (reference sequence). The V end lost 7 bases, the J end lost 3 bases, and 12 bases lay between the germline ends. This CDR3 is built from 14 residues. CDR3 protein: CASMEGKANEKLFF. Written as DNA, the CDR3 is TGTGCCAGCATGGAGGGGAAGGCTAATGAAAAACTGTTTTTT. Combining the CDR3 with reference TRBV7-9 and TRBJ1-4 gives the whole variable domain DTGVSQNPRHKITKRGQNVTFRCDPISEHNRLYWYRQTLGQGPEFLTYFQNEAQLEKSRLLSDRFSAERPKGSFSTLEIQRTEQGDSAMYLCASMEGKANEKLFFGSGTQLSVL.

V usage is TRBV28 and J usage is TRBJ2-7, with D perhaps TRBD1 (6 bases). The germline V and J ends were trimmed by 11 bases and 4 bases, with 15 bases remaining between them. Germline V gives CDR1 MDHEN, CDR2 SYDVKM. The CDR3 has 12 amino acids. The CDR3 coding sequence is TGTGCCGTACGAGGACAGACTTACGAGCAGTACTTC. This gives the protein CAVRGQTYEQYF. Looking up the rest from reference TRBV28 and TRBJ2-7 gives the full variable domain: DVKVTQSSRYLVKRTGEKVFLECVQDMDHENMFWYRQDPGLGLRLIYFSYDVKMKEKGDIPEGYSVSREKKERFSLILESASTNQTSMYLCAVRGQTYEQYFGPGTRLTVT.

For the CDR3, the DNA is TGTGCCATCAGCACCGGGACTAGCGGGGGAGAGACCCAGTACTTC. As protein: CAISTGTSGGETQYF. The V gene is TRBV10-3, the J gene TRBJ2-5; 14 bases match TRBD2. J lost 4 bases, V lost 6 bases, and 4 bases had no gene match. The germline V gene has CDR1 ENHRY and CDR2 SYGVKD. The CDR3 spans 15 residues.

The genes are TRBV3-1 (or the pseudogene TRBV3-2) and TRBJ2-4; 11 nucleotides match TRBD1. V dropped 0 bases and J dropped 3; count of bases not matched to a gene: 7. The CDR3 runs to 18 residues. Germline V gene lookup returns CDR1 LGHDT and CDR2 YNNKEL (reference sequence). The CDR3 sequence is CASSQDRGQGVDKNIQYF. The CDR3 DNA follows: TGTGCCAGCAGCCAAGATCGGGGACAGGGGGTTGACAAAAACATTCAGTACTTC.

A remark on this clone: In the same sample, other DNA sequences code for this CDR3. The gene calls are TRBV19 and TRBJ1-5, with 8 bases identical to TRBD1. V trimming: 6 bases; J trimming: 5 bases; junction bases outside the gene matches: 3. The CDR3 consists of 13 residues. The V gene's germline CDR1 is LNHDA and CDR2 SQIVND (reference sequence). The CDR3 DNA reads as TGTGCCAGTAGAGGACAGGGTGATCAGCCCCAGCATTTT. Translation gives CASRGQGDQPQHF.

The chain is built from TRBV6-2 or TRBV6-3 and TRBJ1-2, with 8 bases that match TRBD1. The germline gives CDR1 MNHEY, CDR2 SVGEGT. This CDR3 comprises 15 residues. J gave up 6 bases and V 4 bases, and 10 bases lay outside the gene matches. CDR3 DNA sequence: TGTGCCAGCAGTTCAGCAGGGGGCGCCTTGGATGGCTACACCTTC. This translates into CASSSAGGALDGYTF.